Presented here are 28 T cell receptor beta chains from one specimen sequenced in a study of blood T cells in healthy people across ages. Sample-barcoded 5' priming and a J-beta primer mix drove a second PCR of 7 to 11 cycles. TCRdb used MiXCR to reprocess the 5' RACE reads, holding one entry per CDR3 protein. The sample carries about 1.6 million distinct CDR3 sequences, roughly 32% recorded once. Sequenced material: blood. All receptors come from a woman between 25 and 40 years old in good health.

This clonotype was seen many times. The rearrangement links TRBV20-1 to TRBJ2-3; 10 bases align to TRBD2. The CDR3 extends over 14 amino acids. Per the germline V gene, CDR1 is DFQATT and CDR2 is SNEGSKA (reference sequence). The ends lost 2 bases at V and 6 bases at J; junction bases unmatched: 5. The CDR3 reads CSARPAGGPDTQYF. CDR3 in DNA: TGCAGTGCTAGACCAGCGGGAGGGCCCGATACGCAGTATTTT.

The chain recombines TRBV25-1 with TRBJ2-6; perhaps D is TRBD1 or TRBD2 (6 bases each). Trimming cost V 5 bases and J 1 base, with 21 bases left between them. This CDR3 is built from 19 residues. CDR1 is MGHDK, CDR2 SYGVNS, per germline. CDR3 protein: CASSLSPGAGESGANVLTF. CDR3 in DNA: TGTGCCAGCAGTCTATCCCCGGGGGCAGGGGAATCTGGGGCCAACGTCCTGACTTTC.

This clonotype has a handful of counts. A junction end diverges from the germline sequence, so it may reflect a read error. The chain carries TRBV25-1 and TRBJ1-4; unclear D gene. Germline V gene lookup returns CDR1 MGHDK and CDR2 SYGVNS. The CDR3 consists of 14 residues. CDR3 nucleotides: TGTGCCAGCAGTGAGGCCGGGAAGAATGGAAAACTGTTTTTT. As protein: CASSEAGKNGKLFF.

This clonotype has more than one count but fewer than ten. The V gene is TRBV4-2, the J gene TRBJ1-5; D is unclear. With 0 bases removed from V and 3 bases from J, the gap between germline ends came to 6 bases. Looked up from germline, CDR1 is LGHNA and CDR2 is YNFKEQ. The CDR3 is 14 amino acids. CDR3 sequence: CASSQEVPNQPQHF. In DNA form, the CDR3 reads TGTGCCAGCAGCCAAGAGGTCCCCAATCAGCCCCAGCATTTT.

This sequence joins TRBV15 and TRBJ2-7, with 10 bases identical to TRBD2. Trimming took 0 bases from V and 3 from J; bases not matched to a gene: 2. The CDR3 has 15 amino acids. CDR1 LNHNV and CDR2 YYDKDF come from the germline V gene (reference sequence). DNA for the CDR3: TGTGCCACCAGCAGAGATTTAGCGGGGGGCTACGAGCAGTACTTC. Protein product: CATSRDLAGGYEQYF.

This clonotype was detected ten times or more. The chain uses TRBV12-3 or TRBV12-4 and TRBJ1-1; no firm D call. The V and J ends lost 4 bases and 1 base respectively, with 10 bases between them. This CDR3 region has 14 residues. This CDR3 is CASSSLDKNTEAFF. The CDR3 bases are TGTGCCAGCAGTTCACTCGACAAGAACACTGAAGCTTTCTTT.

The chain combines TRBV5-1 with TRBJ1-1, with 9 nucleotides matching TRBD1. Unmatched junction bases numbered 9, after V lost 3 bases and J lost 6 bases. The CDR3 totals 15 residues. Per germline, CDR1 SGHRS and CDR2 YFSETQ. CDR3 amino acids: CASSSVGQGSSEAFF. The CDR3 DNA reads TGCGCCAGCAGCTCCGTAGGACAGGGGTCATCTGAAGCTTTCTTT.

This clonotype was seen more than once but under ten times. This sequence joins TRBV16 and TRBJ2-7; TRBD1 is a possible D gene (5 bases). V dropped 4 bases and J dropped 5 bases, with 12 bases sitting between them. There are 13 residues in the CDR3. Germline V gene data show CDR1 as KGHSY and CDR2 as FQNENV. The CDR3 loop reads CASSPQGLNEQYF. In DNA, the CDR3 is TGTGCCAGCAGCCCTCAGGGTCTCAACGAGCAGTACTTC.

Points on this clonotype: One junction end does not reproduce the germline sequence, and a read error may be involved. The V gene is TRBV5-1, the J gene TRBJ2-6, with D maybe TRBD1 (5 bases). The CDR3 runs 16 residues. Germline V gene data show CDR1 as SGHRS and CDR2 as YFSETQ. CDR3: CASRQEPISGANVLIF. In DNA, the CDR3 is TGCGCCAGCAGACAAGAACCCATCTCTGGGGCCAACGTCCTGATTTTC. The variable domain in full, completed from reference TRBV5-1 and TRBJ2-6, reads KAGVTQTPRYLIKTRGQQVTLSCSPISGHRSVSWYQQTPGQGLQFLFEYFSETQRNKGNFPGRFSGRQFSNSRSEMNVSTLELGDSALYLCASRQEPISGANVLIFGAGSRLTVL.

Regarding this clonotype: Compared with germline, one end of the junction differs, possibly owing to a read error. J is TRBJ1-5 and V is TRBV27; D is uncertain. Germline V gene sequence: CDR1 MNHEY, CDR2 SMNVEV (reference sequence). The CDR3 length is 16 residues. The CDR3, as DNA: TGTGCCAGCGGTTTATCAAGCCCCGGCGTGACCCAGCCCCAGCATTTT. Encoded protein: CASGLSSPGVTQPQHF.

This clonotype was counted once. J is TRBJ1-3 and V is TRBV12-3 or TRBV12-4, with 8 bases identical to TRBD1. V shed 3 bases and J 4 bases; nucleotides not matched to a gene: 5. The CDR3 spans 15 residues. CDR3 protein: CASSFGQGLGNTIYF. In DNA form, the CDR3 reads TGTGCCAGCAGTTTCGGACAGGGTCTCGGAAACACCATATATTTT.

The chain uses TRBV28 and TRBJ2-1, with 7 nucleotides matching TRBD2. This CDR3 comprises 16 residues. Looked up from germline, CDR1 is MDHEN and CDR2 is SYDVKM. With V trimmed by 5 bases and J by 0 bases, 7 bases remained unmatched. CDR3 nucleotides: TGTGCCAGCAGTCCCTCTTGGACTAGCTCCTACAATGAGCAGTTCTTC. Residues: CASSPSWTSSYNEQFF.

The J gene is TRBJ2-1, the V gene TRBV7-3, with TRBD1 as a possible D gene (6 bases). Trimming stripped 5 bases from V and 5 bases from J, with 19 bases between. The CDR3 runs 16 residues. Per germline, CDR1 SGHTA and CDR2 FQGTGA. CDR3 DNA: TGTGCCAGCAGCCCTACTGCTAGGGGGACACACAATGAGCAGTTCTTC. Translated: CASSPTARGTHNEQFF.

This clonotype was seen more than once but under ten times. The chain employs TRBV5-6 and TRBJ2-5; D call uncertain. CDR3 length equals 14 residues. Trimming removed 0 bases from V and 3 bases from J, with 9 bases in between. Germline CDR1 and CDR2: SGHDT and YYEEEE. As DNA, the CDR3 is TGTGCCAGCAGCTTGGCCTCTAGAGAAGAGACCCAGTACTTC. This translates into CASSLASREETQYF.

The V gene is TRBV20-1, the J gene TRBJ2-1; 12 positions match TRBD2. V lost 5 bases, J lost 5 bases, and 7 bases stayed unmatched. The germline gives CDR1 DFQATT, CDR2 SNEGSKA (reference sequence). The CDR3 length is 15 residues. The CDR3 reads CSAPPSGGGNNEQFF. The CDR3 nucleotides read TGCAGTGCTCCCCCTAGCGGGGGGGGCAACAATGAGCAGTTCTTC.

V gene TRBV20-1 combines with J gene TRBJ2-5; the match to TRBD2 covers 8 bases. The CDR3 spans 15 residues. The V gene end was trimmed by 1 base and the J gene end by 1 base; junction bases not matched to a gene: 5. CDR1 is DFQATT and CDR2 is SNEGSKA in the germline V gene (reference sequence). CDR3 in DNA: TGCAGTGCTAGAGGTAGCGGGAACCTCCAAGAGACCCAGTACTTC. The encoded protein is CSARGSGNLQETQYF.

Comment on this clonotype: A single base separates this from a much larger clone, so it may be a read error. CDR3 amino acids: CGVLEPYSYEQYF. As DNA, the CDR3 is TGCGGCGTACTGGAGCCTTACTCCTACGAGCAGTACTTC. The chain links TRBV29-1 to TRBJ2-7; no definite D call. Looked up from germline, CDR1 is SQVTM and CDR2 is ANQGSEA. This CDR3 spans 13 amino acids.

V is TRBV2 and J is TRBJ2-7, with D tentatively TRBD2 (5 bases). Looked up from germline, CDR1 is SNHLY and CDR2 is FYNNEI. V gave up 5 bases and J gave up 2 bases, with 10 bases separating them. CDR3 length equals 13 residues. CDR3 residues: CASSRSVAYEQYF. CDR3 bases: TGTGCCAGCAGTCGTAGCGTAGCCTACGAGCAGTACTTC.

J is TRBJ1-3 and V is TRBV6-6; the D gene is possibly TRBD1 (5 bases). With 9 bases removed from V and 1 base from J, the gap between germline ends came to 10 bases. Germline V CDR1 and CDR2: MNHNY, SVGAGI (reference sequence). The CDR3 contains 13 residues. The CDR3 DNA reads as TGTGCCAGTGCGGGGGGATCTGGAAACACCATATATTTT. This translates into CASAGGSGNTIYF.

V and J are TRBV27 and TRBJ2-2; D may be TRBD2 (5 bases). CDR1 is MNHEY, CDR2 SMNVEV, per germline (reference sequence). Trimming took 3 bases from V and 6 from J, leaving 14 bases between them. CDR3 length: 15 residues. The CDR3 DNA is TGTGCCAGCAGTTTTATAGGGTTTAGCGCCGGGGAGCTGTTTTTT. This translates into CASSFIGFSAGELFF.

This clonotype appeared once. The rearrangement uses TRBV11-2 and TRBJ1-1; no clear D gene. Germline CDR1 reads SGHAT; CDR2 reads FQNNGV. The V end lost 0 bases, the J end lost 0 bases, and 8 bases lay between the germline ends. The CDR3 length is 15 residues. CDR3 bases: TGTGCCAGCAGCTTAGATCTGGTTATGAACACTGAAGCTTTCTTT. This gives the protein CASSLDLVMNTEAFF. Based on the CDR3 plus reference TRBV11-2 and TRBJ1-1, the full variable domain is EAGVAQSPRYKIIEKRQSVAFWCNPISGHATLYWYQQILGQGPKLLIQFQNNGVVDDSQLPKDRFSAERLKGVDSTLKIQPAKLEDSAVYLCASSLDLVMNTEAFFGQGTRLTVV.

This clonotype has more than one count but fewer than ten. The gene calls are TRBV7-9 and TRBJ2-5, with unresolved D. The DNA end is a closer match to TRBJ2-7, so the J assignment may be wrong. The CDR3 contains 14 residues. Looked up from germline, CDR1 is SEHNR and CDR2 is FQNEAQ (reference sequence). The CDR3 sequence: CASNEPPTDPEQYF. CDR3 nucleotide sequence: TGTGCCAGCAACGAACCCCCTACGGATCCCGAGCAGTACTTC.

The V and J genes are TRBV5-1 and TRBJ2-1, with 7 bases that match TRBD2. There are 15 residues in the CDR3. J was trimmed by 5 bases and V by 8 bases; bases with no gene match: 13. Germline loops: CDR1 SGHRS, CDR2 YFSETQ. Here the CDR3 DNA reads TGCGCCAGAATTTCGGTAGCGGGTGACCACAATGAGCAGTTCTTC. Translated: CARISVAGDHNEQFF.

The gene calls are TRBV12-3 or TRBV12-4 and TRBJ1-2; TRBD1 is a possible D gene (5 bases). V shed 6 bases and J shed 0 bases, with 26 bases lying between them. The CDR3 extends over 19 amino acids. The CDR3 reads CASSTPRRETAPANYGYTF. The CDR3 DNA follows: TGTGCCAGCAGCACCCCTAGAAGGGAGACAGCTCCAGCTAACTATGGCTACACCTTC.

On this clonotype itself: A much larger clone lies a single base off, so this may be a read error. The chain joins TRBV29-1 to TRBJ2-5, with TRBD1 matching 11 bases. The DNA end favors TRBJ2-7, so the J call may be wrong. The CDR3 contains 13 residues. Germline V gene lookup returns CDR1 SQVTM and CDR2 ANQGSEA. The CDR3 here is CSGWGTGGYEQYF. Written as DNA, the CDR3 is TGCAGCGGCTGGGGGACAGGGGGATACGAGCAGTACTTC.

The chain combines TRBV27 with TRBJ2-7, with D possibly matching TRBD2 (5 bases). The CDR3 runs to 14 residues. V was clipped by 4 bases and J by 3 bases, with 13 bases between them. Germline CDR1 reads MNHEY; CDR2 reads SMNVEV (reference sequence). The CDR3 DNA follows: TGTGCCAGCAGTTCTCGGGGAATGGGCTACGAGCAGTACTTC. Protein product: CASSSRGMGYEQYF.

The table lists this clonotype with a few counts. CDR3 nucleotide sequence: TGCGCCAGCAGCCGGGACAGGGGGCTCAGCGGGGAGCTGTTTTTT. Protein sequence: CASSRDRGLSGELFF. The chain joins TRBV5-1 to TRBJ2-2; 12 bases map to TRBD1. V was clipped by 4 bases and J by 7 bases; unmatched bases: 5. The CDR3 extends over 15 amino acids. Germline CDR1 SGHRS, CDR2 YFSETQ.

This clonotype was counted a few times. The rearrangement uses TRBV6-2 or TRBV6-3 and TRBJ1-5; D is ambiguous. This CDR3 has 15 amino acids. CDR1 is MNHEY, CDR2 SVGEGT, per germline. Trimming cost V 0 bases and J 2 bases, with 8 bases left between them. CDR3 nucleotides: TGTGCCAGCAGTTACTCCTCTGTGGGCAATCAGCCCCAGCATTTT. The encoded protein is CASSYSSVGNQPQHF.